The clone carrying this TCR beta chain has ten or more counts. The antigen is not known. Germline CDR1 SNHLY, CDR2 FYNNEI. V dropped 2 bases and J dropped 0 bases, with 13 bases sitting between them. The CDR3 covers 16 residues. The sample belongs to a study of T cells in Graves' hyperthyroidism and ophthalmopathy. TCR beta CDR3 region amplification was performed from RNA transcripts. TCR CDR3 regions were first amplified by RT-PCR with HTBI primers. TCRdb reanalysed the multiplex PCR reads using MiXCR and keeps one entry per CDR3 protein. The data show 490,000 or so distinct CDR3 sequences, 15% to 20% seen once. Study observations and caveats: Ophthalmopathy prediction by the model preceded onset by a median about 6.8 months. Blood held most thyroid clonotypes expanded above 0.001 frequency.

Sequencing was done on a sample of blood. The chain links TRBV2 to TRBJ1-1, with D hard to call. The source of this sequence is a man aged 35-49 years with Graves' ophthalmopathy. DNA for the CDR3: TGTGCCAGCAGTGAATCGAGGTCAGCGGTGAACACTGAAGCTTTCTTT. It translates to CASSESRSAVNTEAFF.